This T cell receptor beta chain appears in the sequencing data of a study of beta chain features in type 1 diabetes. Points from the study as a whole: Across all four CD4+ subsets, people with type 1 diabetes showed modestly shorter TCRB CDR3s.

This CDR3 has 16 amino acids. The J segment lost 5 bases and the V segment lost 1 base, leaving 10 bases of the junction unmatched. Per germline, CDR1 SGHRS and CDR2 YFSETQ. Every bit of the isolated RNA underwent reverse transcription, so sequencing read expressed TCRB transcripts. Average reads for naive, central memory and regulatory T cell samples were several million. Libraries were prepared by immunoSEQ multiplex PCR; TCRdb keeps only in-frame clonotypes and omits some of them. The sample holds roughly 300,000 clones, around 8% seen once. Without exception, sorted populations had purity beyond 95%. With respect to this clone: Its target is not known.

Sequenced input: central memory CD4+ T cells from blood. The chain joins TRBV5-1 to TRBJ2-3; 7 nucleotides line up with TRBD2. This TCR was recovered from a woman aged 18-29 years in good health. The CDR3 loop reads CASSLIQRGAGDTQYF. CDR3 nucleotide sequence: TGCGCCAGCAGCTTGATCCAGCGGGGAGCGGGAGATACGCAGTATTTT.